Detailed here is one TCR beta chain. V lost 2 bases and J lost 3, with 20 bases in between. The CDR3 extends over 17 amino acids. Germline lookup yields CDR1 SGHTS and CDR2 YDEGEE. The data were taken from a study of blood T cell repertoires in COVID-19. Clones were sequenced by immunoSEQ multiplex PCR, and TCRdb holds only the in-frame ones, with some missing. The repertoire has a few hundred thousand clones, roughly 87% of them found once; the top ten carry 10% to 15%. The chain recombines TRBV5-8 with TRBJ1-1; possible D gene TRBD1, 5 bases. The material sequenced was peripheral blood. This sequence was found in a woman younger than 30 who had recovered from COVID-19. In DNA form, the CDR3 reads TGTGCCAGCAGCTTTTTTGGCAGGGTTGATGTTTACACTGAAGCTTTCTTT. Translating it yields CASSFFGRVDVYTEAFF. The complete variable domain, with remaining parts taken from reference TRBV5-8 and TRBJ1-1, reads EAGVTQSPTHLIKTRGQQATLRCSPISGHTSVYWYQQALGLGLQFLLWYDEGEERNRGNFPPRFSGRQFPNYSSELNVNALELEDSALYLCASSFFGRVDVYTEAFFGQGTRLTVV.